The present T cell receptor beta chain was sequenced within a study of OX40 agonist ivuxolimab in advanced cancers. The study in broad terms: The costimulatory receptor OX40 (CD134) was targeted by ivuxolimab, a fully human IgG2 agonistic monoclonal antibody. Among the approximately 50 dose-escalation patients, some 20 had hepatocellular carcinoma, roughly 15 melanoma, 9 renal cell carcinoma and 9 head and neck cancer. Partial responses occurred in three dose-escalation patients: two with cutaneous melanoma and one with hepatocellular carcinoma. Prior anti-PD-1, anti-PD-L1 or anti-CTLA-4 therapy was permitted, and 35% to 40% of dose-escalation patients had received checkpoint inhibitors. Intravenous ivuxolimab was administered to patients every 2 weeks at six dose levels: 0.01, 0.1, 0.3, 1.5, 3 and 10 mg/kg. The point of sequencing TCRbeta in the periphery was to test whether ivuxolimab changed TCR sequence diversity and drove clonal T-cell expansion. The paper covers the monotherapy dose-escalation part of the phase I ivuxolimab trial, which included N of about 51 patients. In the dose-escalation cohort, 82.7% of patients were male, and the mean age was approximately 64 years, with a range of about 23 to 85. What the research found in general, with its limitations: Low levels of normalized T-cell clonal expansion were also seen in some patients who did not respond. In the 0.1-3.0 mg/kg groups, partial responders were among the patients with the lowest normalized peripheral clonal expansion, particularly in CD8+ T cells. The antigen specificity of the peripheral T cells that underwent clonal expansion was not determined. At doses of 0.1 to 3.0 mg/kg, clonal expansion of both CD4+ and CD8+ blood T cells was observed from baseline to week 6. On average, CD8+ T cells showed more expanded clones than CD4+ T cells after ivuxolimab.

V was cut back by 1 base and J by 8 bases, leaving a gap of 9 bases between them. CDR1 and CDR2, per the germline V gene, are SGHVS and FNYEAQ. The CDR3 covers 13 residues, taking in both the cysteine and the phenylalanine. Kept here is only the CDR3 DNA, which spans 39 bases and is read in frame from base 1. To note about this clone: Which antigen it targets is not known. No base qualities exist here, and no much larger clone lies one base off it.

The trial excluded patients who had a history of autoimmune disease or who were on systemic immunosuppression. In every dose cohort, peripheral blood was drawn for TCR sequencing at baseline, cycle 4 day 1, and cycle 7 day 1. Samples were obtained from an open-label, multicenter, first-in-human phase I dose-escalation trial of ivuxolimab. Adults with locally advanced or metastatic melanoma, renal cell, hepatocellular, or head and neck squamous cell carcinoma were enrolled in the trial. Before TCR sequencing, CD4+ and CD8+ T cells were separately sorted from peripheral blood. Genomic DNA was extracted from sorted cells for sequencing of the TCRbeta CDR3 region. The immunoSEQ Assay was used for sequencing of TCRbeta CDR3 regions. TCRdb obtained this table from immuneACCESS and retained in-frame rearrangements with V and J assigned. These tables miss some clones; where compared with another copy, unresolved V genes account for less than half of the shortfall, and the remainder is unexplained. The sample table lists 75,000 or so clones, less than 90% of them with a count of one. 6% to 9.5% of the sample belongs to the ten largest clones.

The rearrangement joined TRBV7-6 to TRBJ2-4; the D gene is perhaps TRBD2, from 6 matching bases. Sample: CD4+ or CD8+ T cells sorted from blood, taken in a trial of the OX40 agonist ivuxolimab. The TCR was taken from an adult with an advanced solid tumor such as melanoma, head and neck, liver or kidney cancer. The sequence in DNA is TGTGCCAGCAGCTTAGGCGGGACGGACATTCAGTACTTC. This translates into CASSLGGTDIQYF.